These 10 T cell receptor beta chains came from one sample sequenced in a study of blood T cell repertoires in COVID-19. Method: immunoSEQ multiplex PCR; TCRdb's copy keeps in-frame clones and lacks some. This sample has under 300,000 clones, with 80% to 90% found just once. The sequenced sample was peripheral blood. These receptor sequences come from a man aged 30 to 39 who had recovered from COVID-19.

The V gene is TRBV24-1, the J gene TRBJ2-5; the match to TRBD2 covers 7 bases. The germline CDR1 and CDR2 sequences are KGHDR and SFDVKD. J lost 9 bases, V lost 12 bases, and 12 bases had no gene match. The CDR3 sequence is 12 residues long. Written as DNA, the CDR3 is TGTGCCGCGGGGACGGGACGGGGGGCCCAGTACTTC. Protein sequence: CAAGTGRGAQYF.

The chain uses TRBV21-1 and TRBJ1-1; the table's D call, TRBD1, has no DNA check behind it. TRBV21-1 represents a pseudogene. The CDR3 length is 14 residues. This chain's CDR3 is CAVSGTDMNTEAFF. The CDR3 DNA reads TGTGCCGTCTCCGGGACAGACATGAACACTGAAGCTTTCTTT.

In this sample, this clone turned up once. The chain has TRBV10-3 and TRBJ1-6; D is unresolved. Germline CDR1 reads ENHRY; CDR2 reads SYGVKD. With 3 bases removed from V and 6 bases from J, the gap between germline ends came to 15 bases. This CDR3 is built from 16 residues. This CDR3 is CAISDRHRGSNSPLHF. The CDR3 DNA sequence: TGTGCCATCAGTGACCGTCATCGGGGTTCTAATTCACCCCTCCACTTT.

This clone was observed a few times. V is TRBV2 and J is TRBJ1-6; D possibly corresponds to TRBD1 (5 bases). Trimming removed 6 bases at V and 8 bases at J, with 14 bases between. The CDR3 sequence is 14 residues long. In germline, CDR1 is SNHLY, CDR2 FYNNEI. The CDR3 nucleotides read TGTGCCAGCAGCAGGAGACAAGGGGATTCACCCCTCCACTTT. Amino acid sequence: CASSRRQGDSPLHF. Variable domain in full (rest from reference TRBV2 and TRBJ1-6): EPEVTQTPSHQVTQMGQEVILRCVPISNHLYFYWYRQILGQKVEFLVSFYNNEISEKSEIFDDQFSVERPDGSNFTLKIRSTKLEDSAMYFCASSRRQGDSPLHFGNGTRLTVT.

The chain joins TRBV28 to TRBJ1-4; no reliable D call. V lost 5 bases, J lost 8 bases, and 12 bases lay in between. Germline CDR1 is MDHEN and CDR2 is SYDVKM. The CDR3 runs 13 residues. In DNA, the CDR3 is TGTGCCAGCAGTCCCCTAAGCCCGGAAAAACTGTTTTTT. Amino acids: CASSPLSPEKLFF.

V usage is TRBV7-2 and J usage is TRBJ1-5, with no clear D. This CDR3 region has 12 residues. V lost 1 base and J lost 13, with 11 bases in between. CDR1 is SGHTA and CDR2 is FQGNSA in the germline V gene. The CDR3 bases are TGTGCCAGCAGCTTAGACGGAGGTGGGCAGCATTTT. This codes for CASSLDGGGQHF.

The genes are TRBV12-5 and TRBJ2-7; 8 nucleotides line up with TRBD1. V lost 4 bases to trimming and J lost 0 bases; unmatched junction nucleotides: 14. The CDR3 extends over 18 amino acids. Germline V CDR1 and CDR2: LGHNT, FRNRAP. Here the CDR3 DNA reads TGTGCTAGTGGTTCCCATATCAGGGGGCACAGTGTCTCCTACGAGCAGTACTTC. Translated, it gives CASGSHIRGHSVSYEQYF.

The CDR3 DNA sequence: TGTGCCAGCAGTACCCCCAGGGGCCAACAGCCCCAGCATTTT. This translates into CASSTPRGQQPQHF. The gene calls are TRBV6-2 or TRBV6-3 and TRBJ1-5; a possible D gene is TRBD1 (6 bases). This CDR3 is built from 14 residues. Germline V gives CDR1 MNHEY, CDR2 SVGEGT. Deletions cut 5 bases from V and 7 bases from J, with 15 bases between.

This clone was detected many times. V is TRBV24-1 and J is TRBJ2-2; 7 nucleotides line up with TRBD2. J gave up 5 bases and V 9 bases, and 8 bases lay outside the gene matches. Germline loops: CDR1 KGHDR, CDR2 SFDVKD. The CDR3 is 14 amino acids. CDR3 DNA sequence: TGTGCCACCGGGCGTGGGAGGGCTACCGGGGAGCTGTTTTTT. Its protein is CATGRGRATGELFF.

This chain links TRBV6-5 with TRBJ2-2; unclear D gene. Trimming took off 0 bases at V and 3 bases at J, with 11 bases between the two ends. Germline V CDR1 and CDR2: MNHEY, SVGAGI. The CDR3 is 16 amino acids. The CDR3 coding sequence is TGTGCCAGCAGTTACTCGTCATCGACTCACACCGGGGAGCTGTTTTTT. It yields the protein CASSYSSSTHTGELFF.